This T cell receptor (beta chain) was identified in a study of CD8+CD57+ T cells in acquired aplastic anemia. About the study: Quantities of DNA derived from sorted CD4+ and CD8+ cells averaged roughly 3.4 ug.

The CDR3 runs to 16 residues. From germline, CDR1 is MGHDK and CDR2 SYGVNS. The TCR beta profiling, which covered VDJ combination and CDR3 sequence, was carried out using genomic DNA as the template. One entry per CDR3 protein, called by TCRdb with MiXCR from the reads. Seen here are 200,000 to 250,000 distinct CDR3 sequences, approximately 45% observed once, and the top ten hold approximately 7.8%. Study results and caveats: Patients shared about 30 CD8+ CDR3 sequences with controls. With respect to CD8+ Simpson's diversity, patients and controls did not differ significantly.

Flow cytometry had shown expanded CD8+CD57+ cells in the patients chosen for sequencing. The enrolled patients all had severe acquired aplastic anemia. Details on this clonotype: What it recognizes is unknown. Its ends do not fully match the called genes, so a read error is possible.

The clonotype originates from a human donor with aplastic anemia. The sample consisted of sorted CD4+, CD8+, or CD8+CD57+ T cells (not recorded which) from PBMCs. The V gene is TRBV25-1, the J gene TRBJ1-6; TRBD1 matches at 8 bases. CDR3 region: CASSEPRQGKNSPLHF. The CDR3 DNA follows: TGTGCCAGCAGTGAACCGAGACAGGGGAAAAATTCACCCCTCCATTTT.